The 27 T cell receptor beta chains listed next were all sequenced from one sample in a study of PD-1 blockade in classical Hodgkin lymphoma. TCRdb's table, derived via immunoSEQ multiplex PCR, lists solely in-frame clones and lacks some. The repertoire holds about 90,000 clones, with about 83% as singletons. Time point meaning: cycle 4 day 1 (C4D1), after 6 weeks of nivolumab. All trial patients relapsed after autologous stem cell transplantation. The sample in question was peripheral blood mononuclear cells (PBMCs), obtained before the fourth cycle of nivolumab. Source of these receptors: a human donor with classical Hodgkin lymphoma.

This chain links TRBV6-6 with TRBJ2-1; D not certain. The CDR3 sequence is 14 residues long. The V end lost 2 bases, the J end lost 10 bases, and 15 bases lay between the germline ends. Germline V gene data show CDR1 as MNHNY and CDR2 as SVGAGI (reference sequence). In DNA form, the CDR3 reads TGTGCCAGCAGTTACGTGTTTGAAGGAAGGGAGCAGTTCTTC. It encodes CASSYVFEGREQFF.

The chain has TRBV5-5 and TRBJ1-1, with TRBD1 as a possible D gene (6 bases). This CDR3 region has 16 residues. Trimming removed 4 bases from V and 1 base from J, with 17 bases in between. Germline V CDR1 and CDR2: SGHKS, YYEKEE (reference sequence). The CDR3 here is CASSLRTAASNTEAFF. The DNA for the CDR3 is TGTGCCAGCAGCCTCCGGACAGCTGCCTCGAACACTGAAGCTTTCTTT.

The V and J genes are TRBV10-3 and TRBJ2-7, with a tentative D call TRBD2 (5 bases). V lost 4 bases and J lost 3, with 13 bases in between. Germline loops: CDR1 ENHRY, CDR2 SYGVKD. The CDR3 totals 14 residues. Here the CDR3 reads CAISARAGGYEQYF. The CDR3 DNA reads as TGTGCCATCAGTGCCCGGGCCGGAGGCTACGAGCAGTACTTC.

V is TRBV25-1 and J is TRBJ1-1; D remains ambiguous. Trimming left V 2 bases short and J 11 bases short, with 15 bases between. Germline V gene lookup returns CDR1 MGHDK and CDR2 SYGVNS. CDR3 length equals 13 residues. The CDR3, as DNA: TGTGCCAGCAGTGAACATACGAAGCGTGAGGCTTTCTTT. This translates into CASSEHTKREAFF. Filled out from reference TRBV25-1 and TRBJ1-1, the complete variable domain reads EADIYQTPRYLVIGTGKKITLECSQTMGHDKMYWYQQDPGMELHLIHYSYGVNSTEKGDLSSESTVSRIRTEHFPLTLESARPSHTSQYLCASSEHTKREAFFGQGTRLTVV.

The rearrangement uses TRBV11-2 and TRBJ1-1; D gene unclear. Germline CDR1 reads SGHAT; CDR2 reads FQNNGV. V was trimmed by 1 base and J by 1 base, leaving 7 bases between them. The CDR3 has 14 residues. CDR3 sequence reads: CASSLVRGNTEAFF. The CDR3 nucleotides read TGTGCCAGCAGCTTAGTAAGAGGGAACACTGAAGCTTTCTTT.

The chain uses TRBV27 and TRBJ1-1, with TRBD1 as a possible D gene (5 bases). Germline CDR1 reads MNHEY; CDR2 reads SMNVEV (reference sequence). Trimming removed 10 bases from V and 3 bases from J, with 12 bases in between. The CDR3 totals 12 residues. The CDR3, as DNA: TGTGCCACCCCGGGGGTTGACACTGAAGCTTTCTTT. Residues: CATPGVDTEAFF.

The chain recombines TRBV7-2 with TRBJ1-1, with a possible D match to TRBD1 (5 bases). Germline CDR1 is SGHTA and CDR2 is FQGNSA. With 5 bases removed from V and 7 bases from J, the gap between germline ends came to 14 bases. The length of the CDR3 is 13 residues. The CDR3 sequence: CASSHLGDGEAFF. As DNA, the CDR3 is TGTGCCAGCAGCCACCTGGGGGATGGTGAAGCTTTCTTT.

V is TRBV6-5 and J is TRBJ1-1; 8 nucleotides align to TRBD1. Germline V gene sequence: CDR1 MNHEY, CDR2 SVGAGI. The CDR3 extends over 14 amino acids. J lost 4 bases, V lost 4 bases, and 5 bases had no gene match. CDR3 nucleotide sequence: TGTGCCAGCAGTTTGGACAGGGTGCGCACTGAAGCTTTCTTT. Its translation: CASSLDRVRTEAFF.

J is TRBJ2-7 and V is TRBV6-6, with TRBD1 matching over 9 bases. From germline, CDR1 is MNHNY and CDR2 SVGAGI (reference sequence). V shed 4 bases and J 1 base; nucleotides not matched to a gene: 8. This CDR3 region has 16 residues. The CDR3 sequence: CASSFGVGQGSYEQYF. CDR3 DNA sequence: TGTGCCAGCAGTTTCGGAGTCGGACAGGGGTCCTACGAGCAGTACTTC.

The V gene is TRBV7-8, the J gene TRBJ1-1; the match to TRBD1 covers 7 bases. The CDR3 contains 18 residues. Losses at the gene ends were 1 base for V and 1 base for J; bases not matched to a gene: 12. Per the germline V gene, CDR1 is SGHVS and CDR2 is FQNEAQ. CDR3 amino acids: CASSLVIGDRVSNTEAFF. The CDR3 coding sequence is TGTGCCAGCAGCTTAGTCATCGGAGACAGGGTTTCGAACACTGAAGCTTTCTTT. Filled out from reference TRBV7-8 and TRBJ1-1, the complete variable domain reads GAGVSQSPRYKVAKRGQDVALRCDPISGHVSLFWYQQALGQGPEFLTYFQNEAQLDKSGLPSDRFFAERPEGSVSTLKIQRTQQEDSAVYLCASSLVIGDRVSNTEAFFGQGTRLTVV.

The genes are TRBV27 and TRBJ2-5, with 8 nucleotides matching TRBD1. CDR1 and CDR2 (germline): MNHEY, SMNVEV (reference sequence). The CDR3 has 14 residues. V lost 6 bases and J lost 2; bases outside the gene matches: 5. In nucleotides, the CDR3 is TGTGCCAGCAGGGGGACAGGTCGACAAGAGACCCAGTACTTC. Protein product: CASRGTGRQETQYF.

This chain uses TRBV7-2 with TRBJ2-3, with D hard to call. Trimming left V 5 bases short and J 2 bases short, with 23 bases between. The length of the CDR3 is 18 residues. Germline CDR1 SGHTA, CDR2 FQGNSA. For the CDR3, the DNA is TGTGCCAGCAGCCCAGGTGGGTGGCGGTCCTCAGCCACAGATACGCAGTATTTT. This encodes CASSPGGWRSSATDTQYF.

The genes are TRBV11-3 and TRBJ2-7; D is possibly TRBD2 (6 bases). V was pared by 4 bases and J by 2 bases, with 12 bases between. From germline, CDR1 is SGHNT and CDR2 YENEEA. The CDR3 totals 14 residues. The CDR3 DNA reads as TGTGCCAGCAGCTCGGGGGACCCCCCCTACGAGCAGTACTTC. Amino acids: CASSSGDPPYEQYF.

The chain carries TRBV29-1 and TRBJ2-7; maybe TRBD2 (5 bases). V gave up 6 bases and J gave up 7 bases, with 13 bases separating them. The germline V gene encodes CDR1 SQVTM and CDR2 ANQGSEA. There are 11 residues in the CDR3. CDR3 sequence reads: CSVAPPGEQYF. The CDR3 DNA reads as TGCAGCGTAGCCCCCCCGGGGGAGCAGTACTTC.

The chain is built from TRBV7-9 and TRBJ2-7; D might be TRBD2 (5 bases). Germline V gene lookup returns CDR1 SEHNR and CDR2 FQNEAQ (reference sequence). Trimming removed 3 bases at V and 6 bases at J, with 12 bases between. The CDR3 extends over 13 amino acids. CDR3 in DNA: TGTGCCAGCAGCTTCGGGCTAGCCATCGAGCAGTACTTC. Encoded protein: CASSFGLAIEQYF.

J is TRBJ2-1 and V is TRBV10-3; 10 positions agree with TRBD1. V lost 10 bases and J lost 3; bases outside the gene matches: 6. The length of the CDR3 is 14 residues. The germline gives CDR1 ENHRY, CDR2 SYGVKD. The CDR3 DNA sequence: TGTGCCACTTGGGACAGGGGAAACTACAATGAGCAGTTCTTC. Protein sequence: CATWDRGNYNEQFF.

The genes are TRBV19 and TRBJ1-5; no definite D call. The germline V gene encodes CDR1 LNHDA and CDR2 SQIVND (reference sequence). Trimming cost V 0 bases and J 9 bases, with 15 bases left between them. The CDR3 is 15 amino acids. The CDR3 DNA reads as TGTGCCAGTAGTATAGAGGGAGCGGGCAAGGGGCCCCAGCATTTT. Translated: CASSIEGAGKGPQHF.

This chain uses TRBV30 with TRBJ2-5; weak D call: TRBD2 (6 bases). The CDR3 is made up of 14 amino acids. The V end was cut by 0 bases, the J end by 5 bases, with 13 bases between. The germline V gene has CDR1 GTSNPN and CDR2 SVGIG (reference sequence). CDR3 nucleotides: TGTGCCTGGAGTGTGGGTAGGAGGGACGAGACCCAGTACTTC. Translation: CAWSVGRRDETQYF.

The J gene is TRBJ2-7, the V gene TRBV5-1; 7 bases are a match to TRBD2. This CDR3 has 15 residues. J gave up 2 bases and V 0 bases, and 5 bases lay outside the gene matches. Germline assignment: CDR1 SGHRS and CDR2 YFSETQ. The chain's CDR3 is CASSLGGTITYEQYF. DNA of the CDR3: TGCGCCAGCAGCTTGGGCGGGACTATAACCTACGAGCAGTACTTC.

V usage is TRBV5-8 and J usage is TRBJ1-4; D is uncertain. The V end lost 0 bases, the J end lost 2 bases, and 14 bases lay between the germline ends. Germline-derived CDR1 and CDR2 are SGHTS and YDEGEE. The CDR3 totals 17 residues. CDR3 in amino acids: CASSLGVGVSTNEKLFF. In nucleotides, the CDR3 is TGTGCCAGCAGCTTGGGGGTCGGGGTATCGACTAATGAAAAACTGTTTTTT.

This chain uses TRBV6-5 with TRBJ1-5; D is possibly TRBD1 (5 bases). CDR1 and CDR2 (germline): MNHEY, SVGAGI. CDR3 size: 14 residues. Trimming cost V 6 bases and J 3 bases, with 12 bases left between them. The CDR3 sequence: CASRPQGSNQPQHF. In DNA, the CDR3 is TGTGCCAGCAGGCCCCAGGGTTCCAATCAGCCCCAGCATTTT.

The chain has TRBV6-5 and TRBJ2-5; TRBD1 matches at 7 bases. This CDR3 comprises 14 residues. After removal of 6 bases from V and 1 base from J, the junction contained 5 bases not matched to a gene. Germline loops: CDR1 MNHEY, CDR2 SVGAGI. CDR3 bases: TGTGCCAGCAGGGGGGCAGGGGGCCAAGAGACCCAGTACTTC. Its protein product is CASRGAGGQETQYF.

The V and J genes are TRBV9 and TRBJ2-1; perhaps D is TRBD1 or TRBD2 (5 bases each). This CDR3 comprises 15 residues. Germline V lookup: CDR1 SGDLS, CDR2 YYNGEE. V lost 0 bases and J 9 bases, leaving 16 bases between the germline ends. CDR3 in DNA: TGTGCCAGCAGCGTAGATCCGGGTGGGGCGGGTGAGCAGTTCTTC. It is translated as CASSVDPGGAGEQFF.

The chain carries TRBV7-2 and TRBJ2-5; D gene uncertain. The ends were cut back, 5 bases at V and 3 bases at J, with 13 bases in the middle. The germline V gene encodes CDR1 SGHTA and CDR2 FQGNSA. The CDR3 loop spans 14 amino acids. Written as DNA, the CDR3 is TGTGCCAGCAGCCCTAGTAGGGCGGAAGAGACCCAGTACTTC. It codes for CASSPSRAEETQYF.

The chain has TRBV5-1 and TRBJ2-1; 13 bases are a match to TRBD2. Trimming cost V 2 bases and J 5 bases; bases outside gene matches: 4. Germline CDR1 is SGHRS and CDR2 is YFSETQ. The CDR3 has 16 residues. The CDR3 sequence: CASSLGGLAGNNEQFF. The CDR3 nucleotides read TGCGCCAGCAGCTTAGGGGGACTAGCGGGGAACAATGAGCAGTTCTTC.

This sequence joins TRBV18 and TRBJ1-2, with TRBD1 matching 8 bases. The CDR3 runs to 15 residues. V trimming: 3 bases; J trimming: 6 bases; junction bases outside the gene matches: 9. In germline, CDR1 is KGHSH, CDR2 LQKENI. CDR3 sequence reads: CASSPLDRVDHGYTF. The CDR3 bases are TGTGCCAGCTCACCCCTGGACAGGGTGGACCATGGCTACACCTTC.

The chain uses TRBV29-1 and TRBJ1-3; no clear D. CDR1 SQVTM and CDR2 ANQGSEA come from the germline V gene. CDR3 length: 11 amino acids. The CDR3, as DNA: TGCCTCGTCTGGGCTGGAAACACCATATATTTT. Its translation is CLVWAGNTIYF.